A single T cell receptor beta chain is shown here with its context. Original processing notes: Counts of nucleated cells, estimated from reference gene primer amplification, were obtained. Only in-frame clones appear in the TCRdb table, and some are missing; sequencing was by immunoSEQ multiplex PCR. V and J calls and clone size are given by that table; D and trimming were obtained from the DNA. Here the sample spans around 150,000 clones, around four fifths being singletons. V shed 5 bases and J 4 bases; nucleotides not matched to a gene: 23. This CDR3 spans 21 amino acids. The germline V gene has CDR1 PRHDT and CDR2 FYEKMQ (reference sequence). This specimen belongs to a study of blood T cell repertoires in COVID-19. Turning to the study itself: Material from acute and convalescent COVID-19 was sourced from the United States, Italy and Spain. Nucleic acid was either cDNA or gDNA, and it came from T cells, B-cell-depleted T cells, or PBMCs.

The chain carries TRBV13 and TRBJ1-5; 10 nucleotides align to TRBD1. The sample comprised peripheral blood. This clonotype was obtained from a woman aged 80 or older with acute or convalescent COVID-19. CDR3 loop: CASSPHFRGQGPRSENQPQHF. The DNA for the CDR3 is TGTGCCAGCAGCCCGCACTTCCGGGGACAGGGGCCTCGCTCGGAAAATCAGCCCCAGCATTTT.